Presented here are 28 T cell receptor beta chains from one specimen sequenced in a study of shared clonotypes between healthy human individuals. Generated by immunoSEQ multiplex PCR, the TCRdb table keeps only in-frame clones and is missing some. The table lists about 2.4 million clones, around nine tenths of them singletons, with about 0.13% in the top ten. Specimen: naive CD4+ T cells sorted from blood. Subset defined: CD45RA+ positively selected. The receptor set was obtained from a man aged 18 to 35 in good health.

The CDR3 DNA follows: TGCGCCAGCAGTGAGGCCGGGACAGGGTGGGAGACCCAGTACTTC. It encodes CASSEAGTGWETQYF. The chain employs TRBV10-1 and TRBJ2-5, with TRBD1 identical over 9 bases. The ends lost 2 bases at V and 5 bases at J; junction bases unmatched: 6. From germline, CDR1 is WNHNN and CDR2 SYGVQD (reference sequence). The CDR3 has 15 residues.

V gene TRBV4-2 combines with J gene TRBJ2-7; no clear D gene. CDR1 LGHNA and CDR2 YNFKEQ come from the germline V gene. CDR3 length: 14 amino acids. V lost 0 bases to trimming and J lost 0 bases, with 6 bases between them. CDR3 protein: CASSQDGYSYEQYF. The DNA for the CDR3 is TGTGCCAGCAGCCAAGACGGGTACTCCTACGAGCAGTACTTC.

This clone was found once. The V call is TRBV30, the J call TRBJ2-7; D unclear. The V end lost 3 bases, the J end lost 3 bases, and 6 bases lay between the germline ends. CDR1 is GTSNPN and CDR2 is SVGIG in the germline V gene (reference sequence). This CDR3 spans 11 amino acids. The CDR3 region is CAWRRIYEQYF. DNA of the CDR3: TGTGCCTGGAGGAGAATCTACGAGCAGTACTTC.

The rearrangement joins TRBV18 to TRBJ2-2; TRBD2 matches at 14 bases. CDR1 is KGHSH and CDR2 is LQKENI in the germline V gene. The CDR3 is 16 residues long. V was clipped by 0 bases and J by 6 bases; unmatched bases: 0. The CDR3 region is CASSPPTSGRAGELFF. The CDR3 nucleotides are TGTGCCAGCTCACCACCGACTAGCGGGAGGGCCGGGGAGCTGTTTTTT.

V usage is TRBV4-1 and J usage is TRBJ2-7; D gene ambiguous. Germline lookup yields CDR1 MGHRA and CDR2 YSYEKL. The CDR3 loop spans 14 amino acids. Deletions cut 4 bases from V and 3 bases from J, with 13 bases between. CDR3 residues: CASSPVGSYYEQYF. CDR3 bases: TGCGCCAGCAGCCCCGTGGGCAGCTACTACGAGCAGTACTTC.

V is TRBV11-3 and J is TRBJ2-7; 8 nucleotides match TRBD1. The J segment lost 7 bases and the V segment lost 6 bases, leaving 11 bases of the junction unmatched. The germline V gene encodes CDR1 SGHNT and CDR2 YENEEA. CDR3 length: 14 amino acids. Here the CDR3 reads CASSLQGAEGEQYF. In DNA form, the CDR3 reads TGTGCCAGCAGTTTGCAGGGGGCGGAAGGGGAGCAGTACTTC.

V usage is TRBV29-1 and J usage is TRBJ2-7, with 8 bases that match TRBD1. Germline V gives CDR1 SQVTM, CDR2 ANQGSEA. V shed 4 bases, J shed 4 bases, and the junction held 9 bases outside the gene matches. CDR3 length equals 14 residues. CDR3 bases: TGCAGCGTTGCCACAACAGGGGGAGGTTACGAGCAGTACTTC. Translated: CSVATTGGGYEQYF.

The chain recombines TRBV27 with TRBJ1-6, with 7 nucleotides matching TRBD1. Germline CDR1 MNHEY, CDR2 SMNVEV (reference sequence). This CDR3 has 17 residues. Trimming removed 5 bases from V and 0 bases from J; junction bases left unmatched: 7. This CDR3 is CASSPMDRSSYNSPLHF. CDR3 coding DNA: TGTGCCAGCAGTCCGATGGACAGGAGCTCCTATAATTCACCCCTCCACTTT.

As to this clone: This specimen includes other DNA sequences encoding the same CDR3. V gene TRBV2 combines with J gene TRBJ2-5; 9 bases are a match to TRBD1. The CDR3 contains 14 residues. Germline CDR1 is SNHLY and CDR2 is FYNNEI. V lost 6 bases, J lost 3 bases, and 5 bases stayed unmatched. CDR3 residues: CASRLTGGKETQYF. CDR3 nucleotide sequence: TGTGCCAGCAGGTTGACAGGGGGGAAAGAGACCCAGTACTTC.

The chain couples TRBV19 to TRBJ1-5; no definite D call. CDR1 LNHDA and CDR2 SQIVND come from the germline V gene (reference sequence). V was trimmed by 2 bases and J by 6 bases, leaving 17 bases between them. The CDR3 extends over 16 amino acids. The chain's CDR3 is CASSITPTTRSQPQHF. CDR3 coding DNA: TGTGCCAGTAGTATAACCCCGACCACGCGGTCTCAGCCCCAGCATTTT.

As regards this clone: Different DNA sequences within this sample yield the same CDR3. The CDR3 DNA sequence: TGCGCCAGCAGCTTGAGGGAAGAGACCCAGTACTTC. Its translation is CASSLREETQYF. V usage is TRBV5-1 and J usage is TRBJ2-5; no clear D. Trimming took 1 base from V and 3 from J, leaving 4 bases between them. The CDR3 is 12 residues long. The germline V gene has CDR1 SGHRS and CDR2 YFSETQ.

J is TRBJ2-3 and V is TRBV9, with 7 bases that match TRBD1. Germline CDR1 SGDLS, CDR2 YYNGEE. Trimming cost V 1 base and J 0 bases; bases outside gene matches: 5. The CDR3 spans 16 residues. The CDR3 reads CASSVMGQTSTDTQYF. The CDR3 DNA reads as TGTGCCAGCAGCGTAATGGGACAGACAAGCACAGATACGCAGTATTTT.

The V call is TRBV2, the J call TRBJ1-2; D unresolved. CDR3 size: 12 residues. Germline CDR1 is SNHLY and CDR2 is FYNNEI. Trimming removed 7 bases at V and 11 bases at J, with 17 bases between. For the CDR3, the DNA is TGTGCCAGCAAACGACTGGTATACGGTTACACCTTC. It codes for CASKRLVYGYTF.

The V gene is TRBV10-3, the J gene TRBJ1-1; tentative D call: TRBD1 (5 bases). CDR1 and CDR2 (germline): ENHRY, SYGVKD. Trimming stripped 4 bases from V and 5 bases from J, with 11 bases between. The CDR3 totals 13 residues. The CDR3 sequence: CAISAGGPTEAFF. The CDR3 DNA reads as TGTGCCATCAGTGCCGGGGGTCCGACTGAAGCTTTCTTT.

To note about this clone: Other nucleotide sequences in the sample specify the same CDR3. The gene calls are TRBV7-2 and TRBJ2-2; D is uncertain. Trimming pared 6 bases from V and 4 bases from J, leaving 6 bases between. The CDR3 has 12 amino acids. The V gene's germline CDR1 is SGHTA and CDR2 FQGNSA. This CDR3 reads CASSRVTGELFF. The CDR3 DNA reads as TGTGCCAGCAGTCGGGTCACCGGGGAGCTGTTTTTT.

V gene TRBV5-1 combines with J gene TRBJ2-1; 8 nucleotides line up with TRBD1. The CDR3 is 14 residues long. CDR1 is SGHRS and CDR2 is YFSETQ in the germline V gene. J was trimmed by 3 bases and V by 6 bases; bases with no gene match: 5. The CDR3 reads CASKTTGVYNEQFF. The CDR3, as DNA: TGCGCCAGCAAAACGACAGGGGTCTACAATGAGCAGTTCTTC.

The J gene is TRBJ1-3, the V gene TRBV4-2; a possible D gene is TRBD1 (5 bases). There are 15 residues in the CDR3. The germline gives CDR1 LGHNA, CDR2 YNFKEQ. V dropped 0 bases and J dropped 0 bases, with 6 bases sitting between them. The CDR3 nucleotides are TGTGCCAGCAGCCAAGAGGGACTCTCTGGAAACACCATATATTTT. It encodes CASSQEGLSGNTIYF.

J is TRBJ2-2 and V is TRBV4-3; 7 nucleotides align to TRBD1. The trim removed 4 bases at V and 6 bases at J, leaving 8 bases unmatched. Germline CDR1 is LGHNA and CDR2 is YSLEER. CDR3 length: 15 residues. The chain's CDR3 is CASSPKPTGPGELFF. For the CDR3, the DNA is TGCGCCAGCAGCCCCAAACCGACAGGGCCCGGGGAGCTGTTTTTT.

CDR3 residues: CASSLDPQTGANVLTF. CDR3 DNA: TGCGCCAGCAGCTTGGACCCCCAAACTGGGGCCAACGTCCTGACTTTC. V and J are TRBV5-1 and TRBJ2-6; no clear D. V lost 0 bases, J lost 2 bases, and 9 bases lay in between. This CDR3 region has 16 residues. CDR1 and CDR2 from the germline V gene are SGHRS and YFSETQ. The whole variable domain, filled in from reference TRBV5-1 and TRBJ2-6, reads KAGVTQTPRYLIKTRGQQVTLSCSPISGHRSVSWYQQTPGQGLQFLFEYFSETQRNKGNFPGRFSGRQFSNSRSEMNVSTLELGDSALYLCASSLDPQTGANVLTFGAGSRLTVL.

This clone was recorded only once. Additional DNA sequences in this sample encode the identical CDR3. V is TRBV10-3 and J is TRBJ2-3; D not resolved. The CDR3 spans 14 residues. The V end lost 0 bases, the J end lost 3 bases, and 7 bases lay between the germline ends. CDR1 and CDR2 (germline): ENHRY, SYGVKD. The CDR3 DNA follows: TGTGCCATCAGTGAGTCGGGTCGGACAGATACGCAGTATTTT. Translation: CAISESGRTDTQYF.

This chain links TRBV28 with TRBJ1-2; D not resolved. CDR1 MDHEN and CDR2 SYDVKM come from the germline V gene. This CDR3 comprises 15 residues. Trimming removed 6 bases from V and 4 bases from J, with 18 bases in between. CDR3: CASSPPRVSGYGYTF. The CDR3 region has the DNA TGTGCCAGCAGCCCGCCTCGGGTGAGCGGCTATGGCTACACCTTC.

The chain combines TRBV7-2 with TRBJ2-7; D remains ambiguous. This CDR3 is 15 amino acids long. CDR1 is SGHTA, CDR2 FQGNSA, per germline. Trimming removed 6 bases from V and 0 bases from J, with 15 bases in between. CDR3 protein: CASSLYGPSSYEQYF. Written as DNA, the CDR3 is TGTGCCAGCAGTTTATATGGTCCTAGCTCCTACGAGCAGTACTTC.

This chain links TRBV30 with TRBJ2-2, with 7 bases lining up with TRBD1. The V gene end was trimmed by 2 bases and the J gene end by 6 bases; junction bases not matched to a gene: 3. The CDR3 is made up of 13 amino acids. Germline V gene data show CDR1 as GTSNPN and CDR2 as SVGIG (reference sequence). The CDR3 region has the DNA TGTGCCTGGAGTATGACAGGGTCCGGGGAGCTGTTTTTT. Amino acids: CAWSMTGSGELFF.

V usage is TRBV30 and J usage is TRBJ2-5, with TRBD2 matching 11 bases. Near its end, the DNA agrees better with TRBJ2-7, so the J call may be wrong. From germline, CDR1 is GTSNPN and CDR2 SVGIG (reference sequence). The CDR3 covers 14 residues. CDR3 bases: TGTGCCTGGATTAAGACTAGCGGGGCCTACGAGCAGTACTTC. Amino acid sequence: CAWIKTSGAYEQYF.

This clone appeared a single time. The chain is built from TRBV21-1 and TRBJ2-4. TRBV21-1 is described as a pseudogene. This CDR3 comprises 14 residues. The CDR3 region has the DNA TGTGCCAGCAGCAAAGAGCATCGGCTGAAGATTCAGTACTTC. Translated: CASSKEHRLKIQYF.

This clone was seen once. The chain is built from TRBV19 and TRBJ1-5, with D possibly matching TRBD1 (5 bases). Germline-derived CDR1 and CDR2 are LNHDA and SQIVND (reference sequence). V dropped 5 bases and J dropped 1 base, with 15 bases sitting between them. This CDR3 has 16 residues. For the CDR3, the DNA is TGTGCCAGTAGTCCTCGGGGGGGGGAGAGCAATCAGCCCCAGCATTTT. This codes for CASSPRGGESNQPQHF. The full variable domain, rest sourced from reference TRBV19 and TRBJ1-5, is DGGITQSPKYLFRKEGQNVTLSCEQNLNHDAMYWYRQDPGQGLRLIYYSQIVNDFQKGDIAEGYSVSREKKESFPLTVTSAQKNPTAFYLCASSPRGGESNQPQHFGDGTRLSIL.

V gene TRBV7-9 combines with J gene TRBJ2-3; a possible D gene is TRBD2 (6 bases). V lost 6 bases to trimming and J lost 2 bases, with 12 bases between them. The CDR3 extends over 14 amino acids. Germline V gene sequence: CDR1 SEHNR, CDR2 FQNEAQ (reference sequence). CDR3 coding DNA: TGTGCCAGCAGTCGGCGGGGCCTCACAGATACGCAGTATTTT. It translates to CASSRRGLTDTQYF. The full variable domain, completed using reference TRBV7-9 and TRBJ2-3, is DTGVSQNPRHKITKRGQNVTFRCDPISEHNRLYWYRQTLGQGPEFLTYFQNEAQLEKSRLLSDRFSAERPKGSFSTLEIQRTEQGDSAMYLCASSRRGLTDTQYFGPGTRLTVL.

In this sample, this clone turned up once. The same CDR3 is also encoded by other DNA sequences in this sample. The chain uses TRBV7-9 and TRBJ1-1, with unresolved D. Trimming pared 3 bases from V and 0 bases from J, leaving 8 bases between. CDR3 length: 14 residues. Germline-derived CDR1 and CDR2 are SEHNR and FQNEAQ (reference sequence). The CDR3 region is CASSFYPVNTEAFF. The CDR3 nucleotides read TGTGCCAGCAGCTTCTACCCGGTGAACACTGAAGCTTTCTTT.